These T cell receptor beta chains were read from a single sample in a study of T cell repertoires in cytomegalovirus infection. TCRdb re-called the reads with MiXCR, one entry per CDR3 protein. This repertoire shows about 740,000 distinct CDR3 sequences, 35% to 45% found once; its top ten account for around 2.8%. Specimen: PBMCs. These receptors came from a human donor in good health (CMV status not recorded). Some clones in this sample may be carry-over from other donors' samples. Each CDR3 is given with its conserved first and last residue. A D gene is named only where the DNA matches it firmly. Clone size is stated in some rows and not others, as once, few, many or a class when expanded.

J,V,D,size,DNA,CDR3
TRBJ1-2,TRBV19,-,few,TGTGCCAGTAGTACCGGCAGACGGTTAGCTAACTATGGCTACACCTTC,CASSTGRRLANYGYTF
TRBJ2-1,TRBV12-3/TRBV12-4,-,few,TGTGCCAGCGGTCTAGTGTTCGGGGATGAGCAGTTCTTC,CASGLVFGDEQFF
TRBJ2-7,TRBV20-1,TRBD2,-,TGCAGTGCTCTCAGCGGGAACTCCTACGAGCAGTACTTC,CSALSGNSYEQYF
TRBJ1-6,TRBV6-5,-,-,TGTGCCAGCAGCATCGGGGGGGGATTCCGTAATTCACCCCTCCACTTT,CASSIGGGFRNSPLHF
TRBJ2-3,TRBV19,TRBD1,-,TGTGCCAGTAGACAGGGGCCTTCTAGCACAGATACGCAGTATTTT,CASRQGPSSTDTQYF
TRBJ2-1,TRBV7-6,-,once,TGTGCCCGCAGCTTAGCTGGCAAGGAGCAGTTATTC,CARSLAGKEQLF
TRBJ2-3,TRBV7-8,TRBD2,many,TGTGCCAGCAGCACCCGACTAGCGGCTAGCACAGATACGCAGTATTTT,CASSTRLAASTDTQYF
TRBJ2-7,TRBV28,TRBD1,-,TGTGCCACCATATCGACAGGGCGCGAGCAGTACTTC,CATISTGREQYF
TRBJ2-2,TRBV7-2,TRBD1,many,TGTGCCAGCAGCTTACGGAGGACAGGGAACACCGGGGAGCTGTTTTTT,CASSLRRTGNTGELFF
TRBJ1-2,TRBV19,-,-,TGTGCCAGTAGTATATCTAGGGACCTGGGCGGCTACACCTTC,CASSISRDLGGYTF
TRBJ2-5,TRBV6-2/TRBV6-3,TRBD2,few,TGTGCCAGCAGTTACTCTAGCGGGGGGGCCCAGACCCAGTACTTC,CASSYSSGGAQTQYF
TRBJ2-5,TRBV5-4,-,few,TGTGCCAGCAGCATGGGAAGGAGAGAAGAGACCCAGTACTTC,CASSMGRREETQYF
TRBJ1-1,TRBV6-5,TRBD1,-,TGTGCCAGCAGTCAGGGGGCCACTGAAGCTTTCTTT,CASSQGATEAFF
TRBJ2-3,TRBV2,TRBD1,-,TGTGCCAGCAGTGAACAGGAGACAGGGGGCTTGGATACGCAGTATTTT,CASSEQETGGLDTQYF
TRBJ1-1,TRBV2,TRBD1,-,TGTGCCAGCAGGGAGTGGGACAGGGTAACTGAAGCTTTCTTT,CASREWDRVTEAFF
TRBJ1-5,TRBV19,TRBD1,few,TGTGCCAGTAGTGTCTCCGGGACAGGGGTTTTTGCTTCTGATCAGCCCCAGCATTTT,CASSVSGTGVFASDQPQHF
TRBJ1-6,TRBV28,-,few,TGTGCCACCTACCCGTTGGGAGGGAGGAATTCACCCCTCCACTTT,CATYPLGGRNSPLHF
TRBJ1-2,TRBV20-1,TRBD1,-,TGCAGTGCTAGACCGGGGACAGGGTATGGCTACACCTTC,CSARPGTGYGYTF
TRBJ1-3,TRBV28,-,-,TGTGCCAGCACCTTAGGGGGTCAGTTCGGAAACACCATATATTTT,CASTLGGQFGNTIYF
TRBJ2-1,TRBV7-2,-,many,TGTGCCAGCAGCTTAATTTTTGGCAGGGTCGCCTACAATGAGCAGTTCTTC,CASSLIFGRVAYNEQFF
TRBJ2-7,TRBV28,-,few,TGTGCCCTCAAGGGACGGAGCTCCTACGAGCAGTACTTC,CALKGRSSYEQYF
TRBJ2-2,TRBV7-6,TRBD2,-,TGTGCCAGCAGCAAAGCGGGAGGGCCTACCGGGGAGCTGTTTTTT,CASSKAGGPTGELFF
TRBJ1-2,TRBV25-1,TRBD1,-,TGTGCCAGCAGCGAGGCTAAGAAAGGGGACAGGGTAGGCTACACCTTC,CASSEAKKGDRVGYTF
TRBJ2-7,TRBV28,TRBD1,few,TGTGCCAGCAGGTCCGGACAGGGGTACTACGAGCAGTACTTC,CASRSGQGYYEQYF
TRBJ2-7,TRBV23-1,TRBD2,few,TGCGCCAGCAGTCAATCGGGGACTAGCGGGTCTTGTCCCTACGAGCAGTACTTC,CASSQSGTSGSCPYEQYF
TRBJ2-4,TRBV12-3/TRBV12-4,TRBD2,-,TGTGCCAGCAGTTTAGTGCTAGCGGGAATCAAAAACATTCAGTACTTC,CASSLVLAGIKNIQYF
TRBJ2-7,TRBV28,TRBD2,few,TGTGCCAGCAGCTTCGCTGGGACTAGCGGGAGTTTCTACGAGCAGTACTTC,CASSFAGTSGSFYEQYF
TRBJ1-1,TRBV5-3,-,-,TGTGCCAGTCGAGACTCTCACCTGTACACTGAAGCTTTCTTT,CASRDSHLYTEAFF